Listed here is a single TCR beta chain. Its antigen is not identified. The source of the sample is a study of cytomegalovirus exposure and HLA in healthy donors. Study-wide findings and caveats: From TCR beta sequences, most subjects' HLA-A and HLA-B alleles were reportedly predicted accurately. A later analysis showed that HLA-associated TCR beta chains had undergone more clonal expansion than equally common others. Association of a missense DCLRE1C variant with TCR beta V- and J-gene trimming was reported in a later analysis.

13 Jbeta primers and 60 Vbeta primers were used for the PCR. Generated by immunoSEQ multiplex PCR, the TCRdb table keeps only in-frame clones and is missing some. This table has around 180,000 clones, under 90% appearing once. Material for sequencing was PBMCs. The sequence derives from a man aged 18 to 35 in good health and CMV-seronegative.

DNA of the CDR3: TGTGCCAGCAGTTTGCAGTGGGCAAACACCGGGGAGCTGTTTTTT. Protein product: CASSLQWANTGELFF. J is TRBJ2-2 and V is TRBV27; no reliable D call. The CDR3 totals 15 residues. Trimming took off 3 bases at V and 2 bases at J, with 10 bases between the two ends. Germline CDR1 MNHEY, CDR2 SMNVEV (reference sequence).